These 32 T cell receptor beta chains were all obtained from the same sample, sequenced in a study of blood T cell repertoires in COVID-19. The repertoire was sequenced with immunoSEQ multiplex PCR; TCRdb's copy has only in-frame clones and lacks some. Among roughly 78,000 clones, 86% were seen once, and the ten largest hold about 1.9%. Sequencing input: peripheral blood. The source is a woman aged 60-75 years with acute or convalescent COVID-19.

The chain carries TRBV28 and TRBJ2-7; 9 bases are a match to TRBD1. J lost 5 bases, V lost 6 bases, and 11 bases had no gene match. This CDR3 comprises 15 residues. The V gene's germline CDR1 is MDHEN and CDR2 SYDVKM. The CDR3 DNA sequence: TGTGCCAGCAGACCCGGGGGACAGGGAGGCCACGAGCAGTACTTC. This translates into CASRPGGQGGHEQYF.

The chain employs TRBV13 and TRBJ2-7; possible D gene TRBD2, 6 bases. Trimming pared 0 bases from V and 4 bases from J, leaving 7 bases between. Germline V gene lookup returns CDR1 PRHDT and CDR2 FYEKMQ (reference sequence). The CDR3 sequence is 13 residues long. Here the CDR3 DNA reads TGTGCCAGCAGCTTAGGTCGGGGGTACGAGCAGTACTTC. This codes for CASSLGRGYEQYF.

The rearrangement joins TRBV11-3 to TRBJ2-5, with TRBD1 matching 7 bases. Germline-derived CDR1 and CDR2 are SGHNT and YENEEA. The CDR3 consists of 14 residues. Trimming at V came to 5 bases and at J to 5 bases, leaving 8 bases not matched to a gene. The CDR3 DNA reads as TGTGCCAGCAGCCCAGGGGGTCAGGTGGAGACCCAGTACTTC. Protein product: CASSPGGQVETQYF.

This chain links TRBV28 with TRBJ1-1; D perhaps matches TRBD1 (6 bases). Germline V CDR1 and CDR2: MDHEN, SYDVKM. Between the trimmed V and J ends, which lost 6 bases and 7 bases, there was a span of 21 bases. The CDR3 sequence is 15 residues long. CDR3 amino acids: CASSARQATWGEAFF. The CDR3, as DNA: TGTGCCAGCAGCGCCCGACAGGCAACTTGGGGTGAAGCTTTCTTT.

The chain links TRBV6-2 or TRBV6-3 to TRBJ1-5, with D unresolved. CDR3 length: 15 residues. Germline CDR1 is MNHEY and CDR2 is SVGEGT. The V gene lost 2 bases and the J gene lost 6 bases, with 14 bases spanning the gap. The CDR3 coding sequence is TGTGCCAGCAGTTACGTTACTGATCTTGGTCAGCCCCAGCATTTT. Protein: CASSYVTDLGQPQHF.

This chain uses TRBV29-1 with TRBJ2-3; 10 bases fit TRBD2. CDR1 and CDR2 (germline): SQVTM, ANQGSEA. V dropped 4 bases and J dropped 2; count of bases not matched to a gene: 9. The CDR3 sequence is 16 residues long. The CDR3 region is CSVVGGAGGSTDTQYF. Here the CDR3 DNA reads TGCAGCGTTGTTGGGGGAGCGGGAGGGTCCACAGATACGCAGTATTTT.

The V gene is TRBV19, the J gene TRBJ1-2; TRBD1 matches 12 bases. CDR1 is LNHDA and CDR2 is SQIVND in the germline V gene (reference sequence). The CDR3 is made up of 17 amino acids. Trimming took 6 bases from V and 5 from J; bases not matched to a gene: 13. CDR3 sequence: CASRNGTGGSRLYGYTF. The CDR3 DNA is TGTGCCAGTAGAAACGGGACAGGGGGCTCTCGACTATATGGCTACACCTTC. Full variable domain (rest looked up from reference TRBV19 and TRBJ1-2): DGGITQSPKYLFRKEGQNVTLSCEQNLNHDAMYWYRQDPGQGLRLIYYSQIVNDFQKGDIAEGYSVSREKKESFPLTVTSAQKNPTAFYLCASRNGTGGSRLYGYTFGSGTRLTVV.

The chain has TRBV7-3 and TRBJ2-5; D perhaps matches TRBD1 (5 bases). This CDR3 contains 13 residues. The germline V gene has CDR1 SGHTA and CDR2 FQGTGA. V lost 5 bases to trimming and J lost 7 bases, with 14 bases between them. The CDR3 nucleotides read TGTGCCAGCAGCCCGGACCGGCAGGGGACCCAGTACTTC. Encoded protein: CASSPDRQGTQYF.

The V and J genes are TRBV10-3 and TRBJ1-5, with D hard to call. From germline, CDR1 is ENHRY and CDR2 SYGVKD. V shed 7 bases and J shed 4 bases, with 11 bases lying between them. The CDR3 extends over 13 amino acids. The CDR3 region is CAITDDTNQPQHF. CDR3 in DNA: TGTGCCATCACCGACGACACAAATCAGCCCCAGCATTTT.

The chain has TRBV18 and TRBJ1-1, with D unclear. Germline values: CDR1 KGHSH, CDR2 LQKENI. This CDR3 contains 15 residues. Trimming shortened V by 2 bases and J by 3 bases, and 13 bases separated the two germline ends. Here the CDR3 reads CASSPLRVVDTEAFF. As DNA, the CDR3 is TGTGCCAGCTCACCATTGAGGGTTGTGGACACTGAAGCTTTCTTT.

V gene TRBV7-2 combines with J gene TRBJ1-2, with D possibly being TRBD1 (6 bases). Trimming removed 8 bases at V and 4 bases at J, with 17 bases between. This CDR3 contains 14 residues. Looked up from germline, CDR1 is SGHTA and CDR2 is FQGNSA. The CDR3 nucleotides read TGTGCCAGCTCCGGGACACAGTCCCTCTATGGCTACACCTTC. This codes for CASSGTQSLYGYTF. Together with reference TRBV7-2 and TRBJ1-2, the CDR3 gives the full variable domain: GAGVSQSPSNKVTEKGKDVELRCDPISGHTALYWYRQSLGQGLEFLIYFQGNSAPDKSGLPSDRFSAERTGGSVSTLTIQRTQQEDSAVYLCASSGTQSLYGYTFGSGTRLTVV.

This clone showed up just once. V usage is TRBV7-2 and J usage is TRBJ2-5, with unresolved D. Trimming cost V 5 bases and J 5 bases, with 12 bases left between them. This CDR3 has 13 residues. CDR1 and CDR2 from the germline V gene are SGHTA and FQGNSA. The CDR3 nucleotides read TGTGCCAGCAGCCCCTATATTAGTGAGACCCAGTACTTC. The encoded protein is CASSPYISETQYF.

The V call is TRBV24-1, the J call TRBJ2-1; 7 bases are shared with TRBD1. The CDR3 extends over 15 amino acids. Losses at the gene ends were 6 bases for V and 6 bases for J; bases not matched to a gene: 10. CDR1 KGHDR and CDR2 SFDVKD come from the germline V gene. The CDR3 nucleotides are TGTGCCACCAGTAAGACAGGGCTAAGGGCCAATGAGCAGTTCTTC. It is translated as CATSKTGLRANEQFF.

V and J are TRBV6-5 and TRBJ1-2, with D maybe TRBD1 (5 bases). Germline CDR1 and CDR2: MNHEY and SVGAGI. Trimming stripped 4 bases from V and 4 bases from J, with 10 bases between. There are 13 residues in the CDR3. The DNA for the CDR3 is TGTGCCAGCAGTTCAGGGTCTCCCTATGGCTACACCTTC. This encodes CASSSGSPYGYTF.

The V and J genes are TRBV28 and TRBJ1-5; 7 bases line up with TRBD1. The junction had 7 bases not matched to a gene; V was cut back by 4 bases and J by 7 bases. The CDR3 is 14 residues long. CDR1 and CDR2 (germline): MDHEN, SYDVKM. The CDR3 protein is CASSSGQVSQPQHF. Here the CDR3 DNA reads TGTGCCAGCAGTTCAGGACAGGTTTCCCAGCCCCAGCATTTT.

This clone was counted between two and nine times. CDR3 loop: CASVTGGRDQPQHF. As DNA, the CDR3 is TGTGCCAGTGTGACAGGGGGCCGGGATCAGCCCCAGCATTTT. This chain connects TRBV19 to TRBJ1-5, with 10 bases aligning to TRBD1. This CDR3 is built from 14 residues. J gave up 5 bases and V 8 bases, and 6 bases lay outside the gene matches. The V gene's germline CDR1 is LNHDA and CDR2 SQIVND (reference sequence).

J is TRBJ2-7 and V is TRBV6-5; unclear D gene. The V gene lost 2 bases and the J gene lost 3 bases, with 8 bases spanning the gap. CDR3 length equals 13 residues. Germline V gives CDR1 MNHEY, CDR2 SVGAGI. The CDR3 DNA follows: TGTGCCAGCAGTTACCCCGGTAGCTACGAGCAGTACTTC. It encodes CASSYPGSYEQYF.

The chain employs TRBV19 and TRBJ1-2; weak D call: TRBD1 (5 bases). The CDR3 has 15 residues. Per germline, CDR1 LNHDA and CDR2 SQIVND (reference sequence). V lost 3 bases and J lost 3, with 14 bases in between. The CDR3: CASSIWRDGYYGYTF. The CDR3 DNA is TGTGCCAGTAGTATTTGGAGGGACGGCTACTATGGCTACACCTTC. The variable domain in full, with the rest retrieved from reference TRBV19 and TRBJ1-2, is DGGITQSPKYLFRKEGQNVTLSCEQNLNHDAMYWYRQDPGQGLRLIYYSQIVNDFQKGDIAEGYSVSREKKESFPLTVTSAQKNPTAFYLCASSIWRDGYYGYTFGSGTRLTVV.

The chain uses TRBV28 and TRBJ2-7, with 7 bases fitting TRBD1. The trim removed 5 bases at V and 3 bases at J, leaving 16 bases unmatched. The CDR3 covers 17 residues. CDR1 is MDHEN, CDR2 SYDVKM, per germline. The CDR3 spells CASSLPGQRIGGYEQYF. DNA of the CDR3: TGTGCCAGCAGTCTACCGGGACAGAGAATTGGCGGCTACGAGCAGTACTTC. Using reference TRBV28 and TRBJ2-7 for the parts outside the CDR3, the full variable domain is DVKVTQSSRYLVKRTGEKVFLECVQDMDHENMFWYRQDPGLGLRLIYFSYDVKMKEKGDIPEGYSVSREKKERFSLILESASTNQTSMYLCASSLPGQRIGGYEQYFGPGTRLTVT.

The chain has TRBV6-6 and TRBJ1-1, with 8 bases matching TRBD1. Unmatched junction bases numbered 9, after V lost 4 bases and J lost 5 bases. Germline CDR1 is MNHNY and CDR2 is SVGAGI (reference sequence). The CDR3 is made up of 15 amino acids. The CDR3 nucleotides are TGTGCCAGCAGTTCCACCGACAGGGGTATTACTGAAGCTTTCTTT. It translates to CASSSTDRGITEAFF.

This clone was counted only a few times. V usage is TRBV2 and J usage is TRBJ2-7; perhaps TRBD1 as D (5 bases). The CDR3 contains 15 residues. Deletions cut 7 bases from V and 0 bases from J, with 16 bases between. CDR1 and CDR2 from the germline V gene are SNHLY and FYNNEI. CDR3 bases: TGTGCCAGCACCCTGGACACTTCGAGCTCCTACGAGCAGTACTTC. It translates to CASTLDTSSSYEQYF.

The chain couples TRBV10-3 to TRBJ2-3, with TRBD1 matching over 8 bases. The trim removed 8 bases at V and 3 bases at J, leaving 7 bases unmatched. The CDR3 covers 14 residues. Germline V lookup: CDR1 ENHRY, CDR2 SYGVKD. The CDR3 spells CAIRSGQETDTQYF. The CDR3 coding sequence is TGTGCCATCCGATCGGGACAGGAAACAGATACGCAGTATTTT.

The J gene is TRBJ1-2, the V gene TRBV4-2; D not certain. CDR3 length equals 15 residues. Trimming pared 0 bases from V and 0 bases from J, leaving 8 bases between. CDR1 and CDR2 (germline): LGHNA, YNFKEQ. The CDR3 spells CASSQEARSNYGYTF. The CDR3 DNA is TGTGCCAGCAGCCAAGAGGCCAGGTCTAACTATGGCTACACCTTC.

This clone appeared a single time. This chain links TRBV7-2 with TRBJ2-1, with TRBD2 matching 9 bases. This CDR3 comprises 13 residues. CDR1 SGHTA and CDR2 FQGNSA come from the germline V gene. The V segment lost 7 bases and the J segment 6 bases; nucleotides outside the gene matches: 4. For the CDR3, the DNA is TGTGCCAGCACTAGCGGGATGTCCAATGAGCAGTTCTTC. Translation gives CASTSGMSNEQFF. Supplemented by reference TRBV7-2 and TRBJ2-1, the full variable domain reads GAGVSQSPSNKVTEKGKDVELRCDPISGHTALYWYRQSLGQGLEFLIYFQGNSAPDKSGLPSDRFSAERTGGSVSTLTIQRTQQEDSAVYLCASTSGMSNEQFFGPGTRLTVL.

The gene calls are TRBV19 and TRBJ2-1; TRBD2 is a possible D gene (7 bases). Trimming pared 5 bases from V and 8 bases from J, leaving 16 bases between. The length of the CDR3 is 14 residues. Germline values: CDR1 LNHDA, CDR2 SQIVND (reference sequence). The CDR3 here is CASSRGGAVDEQFF. The CDR3 coding sequence is TGTGCCAGTAGTCGTGGGGGGGCCGTGGATGAGCAGTTCTTC. The full variable domain, with the rest looked up from reference TRBV19 and TRBJ2-1, is DGGITQSPKYLFRKEGQNVTLSCEQNLNHDAMYWYRQDPGQGLRLIYYSQIVNDFQKGDIAEGYSVSREKKESFPLTVTSAQKNPTAFYLCASSRGGAVDEQFFGPGTRLTVL.

This chain joins TRBV11-2 and TRBJ2-7; possible D gene TRBD1, 6 bases. CDR1 is SGHAT, CDR2 FQNNGV, per germline. V was trimmed by 3 bases and J by 0 bases, leaving 9 bases between them. CDR3 length equals 14 residues. The CDR3 nucleotides read TGTGCCAGCAGCTTTAACAGGGCCTCCTACGAGCAGTACTTC. It is translated as CASSFNRASYEQYF.

The chain combines TRBV19 with TRBJ1-2, with 9 nucleotides matching TRBD1. V dropped 7 bases and J dropped 7; count of bases not matched to a gene: 10. Germline V gene data show CDR1 as LNHDA and CDR2 as SQIVND (reference sequence). This CDR3 has 14 residues. The CDR3 nucleotides are TGTGCCAGTACTACGCAACAGGGGGCTCGTGGCTACACCTTC. This translates into CASTTQQGARGYTF. The complete variable domain, with remaining parts taken from reference TRBV19 and TRBJ1-2, reads DGGITQSPKYLFRKEGQNVTLSCEQNLNHDAMYWYRQDPGQGLRLIYYSQIVNDFQKGDIAEGYSVSREKKESFPLTVTSAQKNPTAFYLCASTTQQGARGYTFGSGTRLTVV.

The rearrangement uses TRBV5-1 and TRBJ2-5; D unresolved. The CDR3 is 15 amino acids. Trimming removed 0 bases at V and 3 bases at J, with 12 bases between. The V gene's germline CDR1 is SGHRS and CDR2 YFSETQ. CDR3 region: CASSLEGNGEETQYF. DNA of the CDR3: TGCGCCAGCAGCTTGGAAGGAAATGGAGAAGAGACCCAGTACTTC.

The gene calls are TRBV4-2 and TRBJ1-5, with D possibly TRBD1 on 6 matching bases. The germline V gene has CDR1 LGHNA and CDR2 YNFKEQ. Trimming cost V 4 bases and J 7 bases, with 20 bases left between them. CDR3 length: 16 amino acids. CDR3 coding DNA: TGTGCCAGCAGCCGAGAAGGGTCCACAGGGCGGCAGCCCCAGCATTTT. Protein product: CASSREGSTGRQPQHF.

The chain joins TRBV12-5 to TRBJ1-1, with unresolved D. Germline CDR1 LGHNT, CDR2 FRNRAP. The CDR3 length is 14 residues. V was pared by 4 bases and J by 5 bases, with 14 bases between. CDR3 sequence reads: CASGSDGRVTEAFF. CDR3 bases: TGTGCTAGTGGTTCAGATGGGAGGGTAACTGAAGCTTTCTTT.

In nucleotides, the CDR3 is TGTGCCAGCAGTTATGTGGGACAGGGGTACGAGCAGTACTTC. Protein sequence: CASSYVGQGYEQYF. The rearrangement uses TRBV6-2 or TRBV6-3 and TRBJ2-7; 10 bases are shared with TRBD1. The CDR3 loop spans 14 amino acids. With V trimmed by 3 bases and J by 4 bases, 3 bases remained unmatched. Germline lookup yields CDR1 MNHEY and CDR2 SVGEGT.

The J gene is TRBJ2-2, the V gene TRBV7-2; unclear D gene. CDR3 length: 15 residues. With 3 bases removed from V and 0 bases from J, the gap between germline ends came to 8 bases. Germline-derived CDR1 and CDR2 are SGHTA and FQGNSA. The CDR3 loop reads CASSLRGTNTGELFF. The CDR3 DNA reads as TGTGCCAGCAGCTTGAGAGGTACGAACACCGGGGAGCTGTTTTTT.